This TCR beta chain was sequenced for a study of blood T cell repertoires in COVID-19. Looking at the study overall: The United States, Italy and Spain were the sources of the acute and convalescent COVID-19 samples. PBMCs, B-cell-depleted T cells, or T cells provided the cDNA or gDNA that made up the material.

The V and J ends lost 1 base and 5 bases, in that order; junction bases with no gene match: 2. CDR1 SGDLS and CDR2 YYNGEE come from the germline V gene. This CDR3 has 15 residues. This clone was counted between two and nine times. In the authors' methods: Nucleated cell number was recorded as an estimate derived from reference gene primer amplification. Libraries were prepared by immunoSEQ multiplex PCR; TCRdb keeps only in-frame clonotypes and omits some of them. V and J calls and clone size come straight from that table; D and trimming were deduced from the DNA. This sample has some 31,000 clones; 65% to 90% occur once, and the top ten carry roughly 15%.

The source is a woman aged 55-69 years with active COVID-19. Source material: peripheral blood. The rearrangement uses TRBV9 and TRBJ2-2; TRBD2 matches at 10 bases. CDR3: CASSVQAGGTGELFF. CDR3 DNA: TGTGCCAGCAGCGTACAAGCGGGGGGGACCGGGGAGCTGTTTTTT.